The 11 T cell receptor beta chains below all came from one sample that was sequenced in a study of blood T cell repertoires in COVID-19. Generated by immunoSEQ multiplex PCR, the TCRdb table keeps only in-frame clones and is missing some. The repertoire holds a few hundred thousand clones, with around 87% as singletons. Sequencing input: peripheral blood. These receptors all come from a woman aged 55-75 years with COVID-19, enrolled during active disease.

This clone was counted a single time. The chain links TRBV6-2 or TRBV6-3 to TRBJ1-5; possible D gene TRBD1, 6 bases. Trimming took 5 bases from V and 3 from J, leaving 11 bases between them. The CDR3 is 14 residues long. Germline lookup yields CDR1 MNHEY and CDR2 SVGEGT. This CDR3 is CASSQGTYNQPQHF. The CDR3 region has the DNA TGTGCCAGCAGTCAGGGGACCTACAATCAGCCCCAGCATTTT.

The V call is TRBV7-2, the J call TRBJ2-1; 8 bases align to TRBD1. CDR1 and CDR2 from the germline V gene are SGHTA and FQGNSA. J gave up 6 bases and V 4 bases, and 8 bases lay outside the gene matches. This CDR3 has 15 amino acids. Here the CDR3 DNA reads TGTGCCAGCAGCTGGTCCGACAGGGGCATCAATGAGCAGTTCTTC. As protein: CASSWSDRGINEQFF.

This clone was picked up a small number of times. The CDR3 DNA reads as TGTGCCAGTAGTATAGCGGGCAGGGGGAACTATGGCTACACCTTC. Its translation is CASSIAGRGNYGYTF. This rearrangement joins TRBV19 to TRBJ1-2; 7 nucleotides agree with TRBD1. Per germline, CDR1 LNHDA and CDR2 SQIVND (reference sequence). The trim removed 1 base at V and 2 bases at J, leaving 4 bases unmatched. The CDR3 is made up of 15 amino acids.

The CDR3: CASSLAAGQGVYEQYF. CDR3 nucleotide sequence: TGTGCCAGCAGCTTAGCGGCGGGACAGGGGGTTTACGAGCAGTACTTC. This chain links TRBV7-6 with TRBJ2-7; TRBD1 matches 11 bases. The CDR3 is 16 residues long. Germline V lookup: CDR1 SGHVS, CDR2 FNYEAQ. V shed 0 bases and J 4 bases; nucleotides not matched to a gene: 5.

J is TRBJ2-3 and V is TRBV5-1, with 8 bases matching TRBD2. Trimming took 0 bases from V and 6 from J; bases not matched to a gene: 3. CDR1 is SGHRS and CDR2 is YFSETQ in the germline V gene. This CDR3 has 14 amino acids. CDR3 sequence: CASSLVASGDTQYF. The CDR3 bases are TGCGCCAGCAGCTTGGTGGCTAGCGGGGATACGCAGTATTTT.

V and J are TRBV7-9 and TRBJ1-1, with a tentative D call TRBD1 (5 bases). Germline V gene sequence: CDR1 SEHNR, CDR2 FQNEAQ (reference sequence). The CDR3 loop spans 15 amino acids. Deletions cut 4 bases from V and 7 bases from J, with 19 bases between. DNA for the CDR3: TGTGCCAGCAGCTCGATCAGGGCGCCTTTGGGTGAAGCTTTCTTT. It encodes CASSSIRAPLGEAFF.

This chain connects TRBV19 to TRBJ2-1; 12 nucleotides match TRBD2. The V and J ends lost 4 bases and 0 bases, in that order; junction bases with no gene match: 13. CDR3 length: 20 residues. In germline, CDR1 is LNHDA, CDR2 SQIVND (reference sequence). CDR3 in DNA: TGTGCCAGTAGTACGACCCCCGGGACTAGCGGGCTCAGCTCCTACAATGAGCAGTTCTTC. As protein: CASSTTPGTSGLSSYNEQFF.

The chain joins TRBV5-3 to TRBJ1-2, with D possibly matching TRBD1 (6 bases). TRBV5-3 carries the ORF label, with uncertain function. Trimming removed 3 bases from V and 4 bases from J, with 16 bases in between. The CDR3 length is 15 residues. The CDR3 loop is CARSSEPTGSYGYTF. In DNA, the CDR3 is TGTGCCAGAAGCTCCGAACCGACAGGCTCCTATGGCTACACCTTC.

CDR3 in amino acids: CASSQVSFQPLHF. The CDR3 DNA reads as TGCGCCAGCAGCCAAGTCAGTTTCCAGCCCCTCCACTTT. The chain carries TRBV4-1 and TRBJ1-6, with unresolved D. The germline V gene has CDR1 MGHRA and CDR2 YSYEKL. The ends were cut back, 1 base at V and 13 bases at J, with 11 bases in the middle. The CDR3 is made up of 13 amino acids.

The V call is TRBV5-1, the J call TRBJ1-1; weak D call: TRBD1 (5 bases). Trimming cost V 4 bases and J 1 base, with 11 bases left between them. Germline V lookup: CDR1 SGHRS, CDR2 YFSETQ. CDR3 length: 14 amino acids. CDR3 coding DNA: TGCGCCAGCAGCCTCTCGCAGGGGAACACTGAAGCTTTCTTT. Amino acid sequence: CASSLSQGNTEAFF.

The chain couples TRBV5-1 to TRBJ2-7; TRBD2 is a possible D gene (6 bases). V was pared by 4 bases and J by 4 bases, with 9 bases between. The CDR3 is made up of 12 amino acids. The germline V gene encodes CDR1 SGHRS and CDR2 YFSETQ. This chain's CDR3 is CASSPRGYEQYF. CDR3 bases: TGCGCCAGCAGCCCCCGGGGGTACGAGCAGTACTTC.